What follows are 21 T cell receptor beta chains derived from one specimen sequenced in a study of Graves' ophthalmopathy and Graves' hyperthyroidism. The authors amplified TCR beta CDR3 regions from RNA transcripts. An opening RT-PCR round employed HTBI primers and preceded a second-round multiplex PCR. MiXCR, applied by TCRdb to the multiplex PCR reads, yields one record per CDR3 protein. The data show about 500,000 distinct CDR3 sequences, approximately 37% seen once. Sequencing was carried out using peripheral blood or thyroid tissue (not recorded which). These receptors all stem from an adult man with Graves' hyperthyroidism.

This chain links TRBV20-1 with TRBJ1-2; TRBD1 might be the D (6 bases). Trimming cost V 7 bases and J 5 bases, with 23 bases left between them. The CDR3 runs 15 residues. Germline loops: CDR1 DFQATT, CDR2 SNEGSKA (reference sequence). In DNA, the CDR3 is TGCAGTGGGCTACGGGGGCCGGGGGCAGGGTATGGCTACACCTTC. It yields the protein CSGLRGPGAGYGYTF.

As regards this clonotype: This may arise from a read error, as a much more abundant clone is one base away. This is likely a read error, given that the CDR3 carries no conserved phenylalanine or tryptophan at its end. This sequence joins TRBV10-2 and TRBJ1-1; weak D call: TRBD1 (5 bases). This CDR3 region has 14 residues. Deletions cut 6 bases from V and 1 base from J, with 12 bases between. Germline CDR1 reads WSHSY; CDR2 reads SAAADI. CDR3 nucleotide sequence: TGCGCCAGCAGCTATCGACAGCAGAACACTGAAGCTTTCTCT. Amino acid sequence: CASSYRQQNTEAFS.

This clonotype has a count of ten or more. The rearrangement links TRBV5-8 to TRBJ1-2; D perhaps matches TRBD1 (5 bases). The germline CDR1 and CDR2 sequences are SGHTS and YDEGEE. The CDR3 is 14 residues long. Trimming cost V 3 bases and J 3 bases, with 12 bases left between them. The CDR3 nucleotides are TGTGCCAGCAGCTCCACAGGAACTCACTATGGCTACACCTTC. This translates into CASSSTGTHYGYTF.

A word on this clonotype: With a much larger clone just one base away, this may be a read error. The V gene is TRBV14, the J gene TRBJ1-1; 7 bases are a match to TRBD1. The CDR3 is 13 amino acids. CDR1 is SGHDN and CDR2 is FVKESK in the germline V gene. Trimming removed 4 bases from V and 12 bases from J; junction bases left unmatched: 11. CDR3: CASSPNQTGKTFF. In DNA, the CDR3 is TGTGCCAGCAGCCCCAACCAGACAGGGAAAACTTTCTTT.

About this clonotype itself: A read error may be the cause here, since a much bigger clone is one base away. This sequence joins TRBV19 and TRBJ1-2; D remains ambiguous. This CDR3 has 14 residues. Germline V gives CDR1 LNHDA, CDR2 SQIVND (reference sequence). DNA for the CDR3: TGTGCCCGTAGTACTGCCGGGTCCAACTATGGCTACACCTTC. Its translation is CARSTAGSNYGYTF. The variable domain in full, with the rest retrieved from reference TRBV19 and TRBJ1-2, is DGGITQSPKYLFRKEGQNVTLSCEQNLNHDAMYWYRQDPGQGLRLIYYSQIVNDFQKGDIAEGYSVSREKKESFPLTVTSAQKNPTAFYLCARSTAGSNYGYTFGSGTRLTVV.

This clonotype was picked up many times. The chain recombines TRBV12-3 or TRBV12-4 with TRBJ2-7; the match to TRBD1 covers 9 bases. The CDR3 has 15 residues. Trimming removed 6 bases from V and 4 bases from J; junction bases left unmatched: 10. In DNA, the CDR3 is TGTGCCAGCAGCCTAGGGACAGGGACTAATTACGAGCAGTACTTC. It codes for CASSLGTGTNYEQYF.

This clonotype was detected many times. The DNA for the CDR3 is TGTGCCAGTATGGAGGTAGGGATTAATCAGCCCCAGCATTTT. Protein product: CASMEVGINQPQHF. V usage is TRBV19 and J usage is TRBJ1-5; D ambiguous. The V end lost 7 bases, the J end lost 4 bases, and 14 bases lay between the germline ends. The germline CDR1 and CDR2 sequences are LNHDA and SQIVND (reference sequence). The CDR3 runs to 14 residues.

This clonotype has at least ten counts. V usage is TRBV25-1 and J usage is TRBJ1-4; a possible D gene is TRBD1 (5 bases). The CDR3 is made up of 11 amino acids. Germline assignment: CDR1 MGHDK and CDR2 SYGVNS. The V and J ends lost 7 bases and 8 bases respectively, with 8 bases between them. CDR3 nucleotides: TGTGCCAGCACCGGGGCCGAAAAACTGTTTTTT. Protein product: CASTGAEKLFF.

The CDR3 sequence: CSAVDRGGEKLFF. CDR3 coding DNA: TGCAGTGCTGTTGACAGGGGTGGAGAAAAACTGTTTTTT. The chain uses TRBV20-1 and TRBJ1-4; 8 bases align to TRBD1. Unmatched junction bases numbered 7, after V lost 5 bases and J lost 8 bases. Germline V gene lookup returns CDR1 DFQATT and CDR2 SNEGSKA (reference sequence). There are 13 residues in the CDR3.

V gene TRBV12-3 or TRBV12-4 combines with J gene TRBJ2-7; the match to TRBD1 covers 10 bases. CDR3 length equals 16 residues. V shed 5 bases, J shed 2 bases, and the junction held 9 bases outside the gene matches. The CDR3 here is CASSPRDRGQTYEQYF. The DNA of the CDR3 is TGTGCCAGCAGTCCGAGGGACAGGGGACAAACCTACGAGCAGTACTTC.

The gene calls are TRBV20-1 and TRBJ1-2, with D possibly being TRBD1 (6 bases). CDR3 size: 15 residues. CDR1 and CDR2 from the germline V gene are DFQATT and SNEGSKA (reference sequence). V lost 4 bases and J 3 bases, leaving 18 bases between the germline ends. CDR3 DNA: TGCAGTGCTACAAGCCGAGGGGACAAAGACTATGGCTACACCTTC. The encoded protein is CSATSRGDKDYGYTF.

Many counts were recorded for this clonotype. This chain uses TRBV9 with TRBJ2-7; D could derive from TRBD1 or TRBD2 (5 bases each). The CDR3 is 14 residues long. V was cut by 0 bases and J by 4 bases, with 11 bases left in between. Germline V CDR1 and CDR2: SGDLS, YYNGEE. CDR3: CASSVEGEPYEQYF. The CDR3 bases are TGTGCCAGCAGCGTAGAAGGGGAGCCGTACGAGCAGTACTTC. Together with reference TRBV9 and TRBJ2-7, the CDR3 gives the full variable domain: DSGVTQTPKHLITATGQRVTLRCSPRSGDLSVYWYQQSLDQGLQFLIQYYNGEERAKGNILERFSAQQFPDLHSELNLSSLELGDSALYFCASSVEGEPYEQYFGPGTRLTVT.

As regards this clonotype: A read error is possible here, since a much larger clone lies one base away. CDR3 residues: CASSLVGGGTGGINTEAFF. The CDR3 DNA reads TGTGCCAGCAGCTTAGTTGGAGGTGGGACAGGGGGGATCAACACTGAAGCTTTCTTT. This rearrangement joins TRBV7-2 to TRBJ1-1, with 11 positions matching TRBD1. Germline V lookup: CDR1 SGHTA, CDR2 FQGNSA. The CDR3 is 19 amino acids. J lost 2 bases, V lost 1 base, and 12 bases had no gene match.

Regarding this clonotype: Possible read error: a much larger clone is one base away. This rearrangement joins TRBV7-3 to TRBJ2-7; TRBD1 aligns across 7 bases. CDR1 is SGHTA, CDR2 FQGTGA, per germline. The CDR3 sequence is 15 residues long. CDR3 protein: CASSLTGQDTYKQYF. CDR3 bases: TGTGCCAGCAGTTTAACAGGACAGGACACCTACAAGCAGTACTTC.

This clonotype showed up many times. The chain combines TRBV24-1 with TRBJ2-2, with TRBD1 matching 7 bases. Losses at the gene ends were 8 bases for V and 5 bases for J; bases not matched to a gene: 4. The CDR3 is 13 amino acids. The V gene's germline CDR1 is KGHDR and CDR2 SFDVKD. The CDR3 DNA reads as TGTGCCACCATGAGGGGGCCTACCGGGGAGCTGTTTTTT. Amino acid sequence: CATMRGPTGELFF.

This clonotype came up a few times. This chain's CDR3 is CASSTGTLADEQYF. DNA for the CDR3: TGCGCCAGCAGCACTGGGACCCTTGCGGACGAGCAGTACTTC. The chain couples TRBV10-1 to TRBJ2-7; D is tentatively TRBD1 or TRBD2 (5 bases each). Trimming stripped 6 bases from V and 5 bases from J, with 17 bases between. The V gene's germline CDR1 is WNHNN and CDR2 SYGVQD (reference sequence). CDR3 length equals 14 residues.

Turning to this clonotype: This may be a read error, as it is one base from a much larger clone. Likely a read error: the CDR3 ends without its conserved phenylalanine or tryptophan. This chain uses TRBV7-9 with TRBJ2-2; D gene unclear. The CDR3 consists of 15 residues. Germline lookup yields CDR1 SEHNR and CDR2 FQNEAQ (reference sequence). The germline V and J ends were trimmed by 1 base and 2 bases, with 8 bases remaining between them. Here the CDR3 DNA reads TGTGCCAGCAGCTTAGTACAGACAAACACCGGGGAGCTGTTTCTT. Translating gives CASSLVQTNTGELFL.

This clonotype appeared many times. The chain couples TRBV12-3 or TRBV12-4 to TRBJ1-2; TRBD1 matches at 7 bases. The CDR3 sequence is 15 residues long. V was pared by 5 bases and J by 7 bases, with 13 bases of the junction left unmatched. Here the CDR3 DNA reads TGTGCCAGCAGTCCTACCACCGGGACAGCCTTTGGCTACACCTTC. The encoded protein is CASSPTTGTAFGYTF.

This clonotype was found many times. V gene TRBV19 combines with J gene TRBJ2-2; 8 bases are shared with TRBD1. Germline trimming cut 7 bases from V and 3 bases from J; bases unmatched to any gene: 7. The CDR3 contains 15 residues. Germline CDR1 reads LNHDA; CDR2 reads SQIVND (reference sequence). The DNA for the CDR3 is TGTGCCAGTAAGGGACAGGCCAGAGACACCGGGGAGCTGTTTTTT. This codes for CASKGQARDTGELFF.

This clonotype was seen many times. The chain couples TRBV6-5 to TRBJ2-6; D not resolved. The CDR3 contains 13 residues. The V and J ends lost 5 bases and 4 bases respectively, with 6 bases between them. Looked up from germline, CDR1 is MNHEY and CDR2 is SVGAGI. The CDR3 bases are TGTGCCAGCAGTAACCTAGGGGCCAACGTCCTGACTTTC. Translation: CASSNLGANVLTF.

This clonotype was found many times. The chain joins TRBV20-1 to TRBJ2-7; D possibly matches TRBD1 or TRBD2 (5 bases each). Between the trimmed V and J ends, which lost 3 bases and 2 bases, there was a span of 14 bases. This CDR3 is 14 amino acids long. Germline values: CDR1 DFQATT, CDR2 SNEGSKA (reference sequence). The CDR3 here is CSARNSWDPYEQYF. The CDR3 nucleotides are TGCAGTGCTAGGAACAGTTGGGACCCCTACGAGCAGTACTTC.